A single sample gave rise to the 11 T cell receptor beta chains below, sequenced in a study of blood T cell repertoires in COVID-19 (dated by TCRdb to about 2020). Libraries were prepared through the immunoSEQ multiplex PCR assay. TCRdb took this table from immuneACCESS and kept in-frame rearrangements with V and J called. Such tables lack part of the clones; where checked against another copy, unresolved V genes explain under half of the gap, and the rest is unexplained. The sample table records 250,000 or so clones; 80% to 90% of these occur just once. Over 2% of the sample goes to the ten largest clones. What was sequenced was peripheral blood. The receptors derive from a middle-aged man who had recovered from COVID-19.

The chain recombines TRBV7-6 with TRBJ2-3; 7 bases map to TRBD2. The CDR3 is 15 residues long. V lost 0 bases to trimming and J lost 0 bases; unmatched junction nucleotides: 0. Germline CDR1 is SGHVS and CDR2 is FNYEAQ. The CDR3 loop is CASSLAGGSTDTQYF. In DNA form, the CDR3 reads TGTGCCAGCAGCTTAGCGGGGGGGAGCACAGATACGCAGTATTTT.

A note on this clone: The germline gene is not matched at one end of the junction; a read error may be the cause. The chain employs TRBV5-6 and TRBJ1-4, with D perhaps TRBD1 (5 bases). The germline CDR1 and CDR2 sequences are SGHDT and YYEEEE. The CDR3 consists of 13 residues. CDR3 loop: CASSLAPRGRVIF. CDR3 nucleotide sequence: TGTGCCAGCAGCTTGGCCCCAAGGGGAAGGGTGATTTTT.

In its sample, this clone was seen a few times. The genes are TRBV6-2 or TRBV6-3 and TRBJ1-2; 9 nucleotides line up with TRBD1. CDR1 is MNHEY and CDR2 is SVGEGT in the germline V gene. V trimming: 0 bases; J trimming: 8 bases; junction bases outside the gene matches: 7. CDR3 length: 15 residues. The CDR3 DNA reads TGTGCCAGCAGTTACTCCCCGGACAGGGGTAACGGCTACACCTTC. This encodes CASSYSPDRGNGYTF.

This clone was picked up a small number of times. The genes are TRBV10-3 and TRBJ1-1, with 10 bases matching TRBD1. The junction had 7 bases not matched to a gene; V was cut back by 4 bases and J by 5 bases. Germline values: CDR1 ENHRY, CDR2 SYGVKD. This CDR3 is built from 15 residues. In DNA, the CDR3 is TGTGCCATCAGTGGACCGGGACAGGGGAGGACTGAAGCTTTCTTT. Protein product: CAISGPGQGRTEAFF.

The chain recombines TRBV10-3 with TRBJ2-5; 11 nucleotides align to TRBD2. The CDR3 length is 20 residues. In germline, CDR1 is ENHRY, CDR2 SYGVKD. J was trimmed by 2 bases and V by 4 bases; bases with no gene match: 18. For the CDR3, the DNA is TGTGCCATCAGTGCTAGCGGGGGGTTGAGGATCCCCGGCGAGCAAGAGACCCAGTACTTC. Protein sequence: CAISASGGLRIPGEQETQYF.

This clone was detected a few times. The genes are TRBV30 and TRBJ2-7; 8 nucleotides agree with TRBD1. There are 13 residues in the CDR3. In germline, CDR1 is GTSNPN, CDR2 SVGIG (reference sequence). Losses at the gene ends were 0 bases for V and 7 bases for J; bases not matched to a gene: 5. Written as DNA, the CDR3 is TGTGCCTGGAGTGTAACAGGGGGGAGAGAGCAGTACTTC. Amino acid sequence: CAWSVTGGREQYF.

The V and J genes are TRBV27 and TRBJ2-7; TRBD2 agrees at 12 bases. The CDR3 sequence is 15 residues long. The junction had 3 bases not matched to a gene; V was cut back by 4 bases and J by 2 bases. CDR1 is MNHEY and CDR2 is SMNVEV in the germline V gene (reference sequence). The CDR3 sequence is CASSSLAGGPYEQYF. CDR3 coding DNA: TGTGCCAGCAGTTCGCTAGCGGGGGGGCCCTACGAGCAGTACTTC.

This sequence joins TRBV6-1 and TRBJ1-2, with D tentatively TRBD1 (5 bases). From germline, CDR1 is MNHNS and CDR2 SASEGT. The CDR3 contains 14 residues. The ends were cut back, 2 bases at V and 4 bases at J, with 11 bases in the middle. The CDR3 is CASSESGRVYGYTF. CDR3 sequence (DNA): TGTGCCAGCAGTGAATCGGGCAGGGTCTATGGCTACACCTTC.

The genes are TRBV7-2 and TRBJ2-4, with a weak D call TRBD1 (6 bases). Trimming took 4 bases from V and 8 from J, leaving 15 bases between them. The CDR3 has 14 amino acids. Germline V gene sequence: CDR1 SGHTA, CDR2 FQGNSA. In DNA form, the CDR3 reads TGTGCCAGCAGCTCCCTAGGACAGACGGACATTCAGTACTTC. Translation gives CASSSLGQTDIQYF.

The chain has TRBV5-4 and TRBJ1-4; 9 bases align to TRBD1. V lost 4 bases and J lost 2; bases outside the gene matches: 3. The CDR3 spans 15 residues. Germline V lookup: CDR1 SGHNT, CDR2 YYREEE (reference sequence). The CDR3 loop reads CASSIQGATNEKLFF. DNA of the CDR3: TGTGCCAGCAGCATACAGGGGGCCACTAATGAAAAACTGTTTTTT.

This CDR3 reads CASTPAGLSTDTQYF. For the CDR3, the DNA is TGTGCCAGCACCCCGGCGGGACTTTCCACAGATACGCAGTATTTT. The gene calls are TRBV7-8 and TRBJ2-3; possibly TRBD2 for D (6 bases). Germline assignment: CDR1 SGHVS and CDR2 FQNEAQ. The V and J ends lost 7 bases and 2 bases respectively, with 16 bases between them. The CDR3 runs to 15 residues.